This T cell receptor beta chain was captured by sequencing in a study of cytomegalovirus exposure and HLA in healthy donors (TCRdb year 2017). Notes on the research overall: In an earlier analysis of some 610 of the donors, 276 Gb of sequence data and 100 million or so unique TCR beta sequences from 150 million to 200 million T cells were reported. Four to six DR-DQ haplotypes were handled as single units for association and clustering, since linkage in the cohort was strong. HLA typing covered class I and class II loci at four-digit resolution. In a later genetic analysis, genome-wide SNP genotypes for 398 of the 666 donors were used, and that subset was treated as a discovery cohort. The later analysis used no new phenotypic data to find candidate immune exposures, relying instead on TCR beta sequences and their occurrence across donors. The number of donors typed differed by locus, with 629-630 for A, B, C, DRB1 and DQB1, more than 500 for DQA1, 600 to 610 for DPA1, and under 490 for DPB1. A later analysis re-examined previously published TCR beta repertoires from just over 650 donors and added high-resolution HLA genotyping to investigate patterns of TCR occurrence. The study was designed to test whether signatures of past pathogen exposure could be identified by cataloging public T cell receptors. The study used immunosequencing to profile the T cell repertoires of hundreds of subjects and linked those repertoires to cytomegalovirus serostatus. Roughly 300 gigabases of sequencing data and around 85 million unique TCR sequences made up an early release that covered 500 to 650 HLA-typed donors. The genetic ancestry cluster associated with self-reported Caucasian donors included roughly four fifths of the 300 to 400 genotyped donors. Across approximately 400 genotyped donors of the cohort, an average of roughly 200,000 unique TCR beta nucleotide sequences per donor were sequenced, and around 19% of those sequences were non-productive. To predict cytomegalovirus infection status, the study brought together high-throughput TCR immunosequencing, statistical association of individual TCRs with disease status, and machine learning. All discovery cohort repertoires had been generated on a single sequencing platform. Alongside the repertoire data, information on donor age, sex, ethnicity and CMV serostatus was compiled. To decide whether each TCR beta V gene segment behaved as functional or pseudogenic, an earlier analysis of some 600 of the donors relied on high-throughput TCR beta sequencing. In addition to the first cohort of 650 to 750 subjects, a separate validation cohort of 120 different subjects was used.

Broader findings and caveats from the paper: A further reported finding was that TCR beta sequences accurately predicted the HLA-A and HLA-B alleles for most subjects in the first cohort. In a later analysis, most CMV-associated TCR beta chains were found to appear HLA-restricted, with HLA associations seemingly driven largely by CMV exposure. In vitro tests confirmed that a few of the cytomegalovirus-associated TCR beta chains recognize cytomegalovirus antigens. Sequencing depth was assumed to be roughly uniform across donors in the presence/absence analyses, though that assumption may not hold. According to the authors, the approach could potentially be generalized to other disease states and immunological phenotypes. HLA typing was unavailable for some donors at each locus, so association tests used only the typed subset. Most TCR sequences were seen in very few donors, while some public TCRs were found in many individuals. In this cohort, only TCR beta chains were sequenced, and detectable features were limited by the absence of alpha or paired-chain data. Broadly in line with IMGT annotations, most TCR beta V segments showed up in productive rearrangements about 87% or about 30% of the time in an earlier analysis of a few hundred of the donors. According to a later analysis, TCR association rates differed among HLA loci, with DRB1 alleles showing the most associated TCRs and HLA-C alleles showing the fewest. A group of highly shared sequence variants was considered likely to be a technical artifact of the sequencing pipeline. Immune exposure information for the cohort was limited to CMV serostatus. Strong co-occurrence of HLA alleles, especially DR and DQ, made assigning TCR associations to individual alleles difficult. In the study, 150 to 200 TCR beta chains were listed as associated with cytomegalovirus. Some IMGT-functional V segments, including TRBV6-2 and TRBV6-3, could not be told apart with the 87-base-pair reads, so those segments were excluded. Cytomegalovirus status was reported to be diagnosed by the classifier with high specificity and sensitivity in both the original and validation cohorts. A later analysis associated approximately 17,000 TCR beta sequences with specific HLA alleles at a false discovery rate of 0.05. Linkage disequilibrium might explain the correlated functional status among segregating V segments, but an unknown experimental factor could not be excluded. V-gene and J-gene trimming of TCR beta chains was associated with a missense DCLRE1C variant in a later genetic analysis, and the association was replicated in an independent cohort. According to a later genetic analysis, donors in an Asian-associated ancestry cluster had fewer N-insertions in productive TCRs than the approximately 650-donor mean. According to a later analysis, parvovirus B19, influenza, CMV and Epstein-Barr virus appeared linked to several top co-occurrence clusters. Because counts were too low, about 17 rarely observed V segments, including chromosome 9 orphons, were excluded from the earlier analysis of a few hundred of the donors. In a later analysis, HLA-associated TCR beta chains showed more clonal expansion and lower generation probabilities than non-associated chains that were equally common.

CDR1 and CDR2 were assigned from the germline V gene (reference sequence) as LNHNV and YYDKDF. Inclusive of the bounding cysteine and phenylalanine, the CDR3 is 15 residues long. Only the CDR3 DNA stays, 45 bases, in frame from base 1. V was cut back by 3 bases and J by 5 bases, leaving a gap of 13 bases between them. The library came from the immunoSEQ multiplex PCR assay. A mixture of 60 forward primers for TCR Vbeta segments and 13 reverse primers for TCR Jbeta segments was used in the multiplex PCR. A multiplex PCR assay on genomic DNA amplified the CDR3 region of rearranged TCR beta genes. Amplified TCR beta libraries were sequenced as 87-base-pair reads on the Illumina HiSeq System. From the authors' description of their analysis: In a later analysis, approximately 74 million unique TCR beta chains were counted across the approximately 640 repertoires, and approximately 9.9 million of these chains were shared by at least two donors. To remove PCR and sequencing errors, raw reads were error-corrected and collapsed into unique sequences using a nearest-neighbor algorithm that merged closely related sequences. CDR3 sequences were aligned to IMGT reference sequences to assign V, D and J gene segments. For a sequence to be retained, a match of at least six nucleotides was required to both a V gene segment and a J gene segment. A rearrangement counted as productive if the CDR3 had no stop codons and remained in frame with V and J, and every other rearrangement counted as non-productive. Following IMGT convention, CDR3 was defined as the stretch from the second conserved V-encoded cysteine to the conserved J-encoded phenylalanine. In an earlier analysis of around 570 of the donors, sequences lacking an unambiguous match to a single V gene segment were excluded. An earlier analysis of 450 to 650 of the donors called V segments functional above 56.7% productive rearrangements and segregating when the between-donor standard deviation exceeded 5%. A statistical classification framework was built for diagnosing cytomegalovirus status from the catalog of TCR beta chain sequences. A later analysis assigned V and J genes by comparing TCR nucleotide sequences with IMGT/GENE-DB human TR gene sequences. In a later analysis, CDR3 sequences and most-parsimonious VDJ recombination scenarios were assigned using the TCRdist pipeline. In a later analysis, every TCR beta chain was defined by the combination of its CDR3 amino acid sequence and its V-gene family, and reads without a unique V-gene family were dropped. To address suspected cross-contamination and a sequencing artifact, a later analysis removed around 600 highly shared, low-generation-probability nucleotide sequences. In a later analysis, a clonal expansion index was calculated for each public chain from normalized within-repertoire ranks of inferred template counts. In a later analysis, generation probabilities were computed with a VDJ recombination model fitted to out-of-frame rearrangements, and the resulting probabilities were checked against IGoR. Hypergeometric tests were used in a later analysis to score TCR-TCR, TCR-HLA and TCR-CMV co-occurrence, with a repertoire-size bias correction applied to the TCR pairs. False discovery rates were estimated in a later analysis by permuting HLA or CMV assignments 20 times. A later analysis grouped co-occurring TCRs with DBSCAN, adding TCRdist sequence similarity when clustering within HLA-allele-positive subsets. Co-occurrence clustering excluded repertoires with fewer than 30,000 or more than 120,000 public chains, plus five with anomalous nucleotide sharing. Sourced from immuneACCESS, this table was stored by TCRdb with only in-frame sequences that have V and J called. A share of the clones is absent; for the studies checked, an unresolved V gene accounts for under half, and the remainder has no known explanation. V and J calls and clone size are as listed in that table; D and trimming were resolved from the DNA. The table of this sample itemizes under 150,000 clones. The biggest ten clones account for roughly 1.6% of the sample.

The cohort consisted of 666 healthy bone marrow donors. At the time of sampling, all cohort members were nominally healthy, though unrecorded immune exposures were likely present. The donor tested CMV seronegative and was one of the 352 seronegative cohort members. A peripheral blood sample was collected from each donor, and TCR beta sequencing was performed on peripheral blood mononuclear cells. Genomic DNA was extracted from the blood cell samples with the Qiagen DNeasy Blood Extraction Kit. About this clone: Which antigen it targets is not known.

The sequence came from a woman in her forties in good health and CMV-seronegative. This receptor chain uses TRBV15 and TRBJ1-4; the D gene is possibly TRBD1, with 5 bases matching. The sequenced sample was PBMCs. The CDR3 protein is CATSSLGGPNEKLFF. At the DNA level, the sequence is TGTGCCACCAGCAGCTTGGGGGGTCCAAATGAAAAACTGTTTTTT.